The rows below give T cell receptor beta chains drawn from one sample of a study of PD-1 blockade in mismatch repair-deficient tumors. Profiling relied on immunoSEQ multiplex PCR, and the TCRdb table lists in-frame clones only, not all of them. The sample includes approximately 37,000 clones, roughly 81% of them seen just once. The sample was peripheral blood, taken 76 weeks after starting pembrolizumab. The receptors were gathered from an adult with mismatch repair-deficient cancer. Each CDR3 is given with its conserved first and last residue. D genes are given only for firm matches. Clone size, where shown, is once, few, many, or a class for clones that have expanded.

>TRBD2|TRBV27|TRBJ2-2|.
TGTGCCAGCAGTTTATCGAGAGGACTAGCGGGAACCGGGGAGCTGTTTTTT
CASSLSRGLAGTGELFF
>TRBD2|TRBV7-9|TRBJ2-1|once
TGTGCCAGCAGCTTAGATTTACTAGCGGGTTTCAATGAGCAGTTCTTC
CASSLDLLAGFNEQFF
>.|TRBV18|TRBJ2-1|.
TGTGCCAGCTCACTACTAAACAATGAGCAGTTCTTC
CASSLLNNEQFF
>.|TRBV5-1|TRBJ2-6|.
TGCGCCAGCAGCACAGACACCTCTGGGGCCAACGTCCTGACTTTC
CASSTDTSGANVLTF
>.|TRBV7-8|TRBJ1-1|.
TGTGCCAGCAGCTTCGGCCCGGGCACTGAAGCTTTCTTT
CASSFGPGTEAFF
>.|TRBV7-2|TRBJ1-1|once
TGTGCCAGTAGAGACCGGGAGTACACTGAAGCTTTCTTT
CASRDREYTEAFF
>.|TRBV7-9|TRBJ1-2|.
TGTGCCAGCAGCTTAGGTCAAGGGACGGCTAGCTTC
CASSLGQGTASF
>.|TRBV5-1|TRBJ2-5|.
TGCGCCAGCCGGACTCAAGGACAGAACCAAGAGACCCAGTACTTC
CASRTQGQNQETQYF
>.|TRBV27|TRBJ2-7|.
TGTGCCAGCAGTTCCCCCCGGGGCGAGCAGTACTTC
CASSSPRGEQYF
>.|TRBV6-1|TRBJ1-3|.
TGTGCCAGCAGTGATCTGCTAGGGATCTACGGAAACACCATATATTTT
CASSDLLGIYGNTIYF
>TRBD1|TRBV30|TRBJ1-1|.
TGTGCCTGGAGTGTACAGGGGCTAAGGACTGAAGCTTTCTTT
CAWSVQGLRTEAFF
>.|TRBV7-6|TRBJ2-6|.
TGTGCCAGCAGCTCCTCAGGGGCCAACGTCCTGACTTTC
CASSSSGANVLTF
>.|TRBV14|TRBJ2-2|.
TGTGCCAGCAGCCCCAGGGGGAGCGGGAGCTTCCCCGGGGAGCTGTTTTTT
CASSPRGSGSFPGELFF
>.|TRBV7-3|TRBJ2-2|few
TGTGCCAGCAGCTTAAATGGGGGAAGAAGCACCGGGGAGCTGTTTTTT
CASSLNGGRSTGELFF
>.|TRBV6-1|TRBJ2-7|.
TGTGCCAGCAGTGAACTCCGGGACGCGGGATACTACGAGCAGTACTTC
CASSELRDAGYYEQYF
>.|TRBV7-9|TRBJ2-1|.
TGTGCCAGCAGCCCAGCGGACCGCGCCTACAATGAGCAGTTCTTC
CASSPADRAYNEQFF
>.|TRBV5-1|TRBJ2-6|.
TGCGCCAGCAGTTCAGCTATCTCTGGGGCCAACGTCCTGACTTTC
CASSSAISGANVLTF
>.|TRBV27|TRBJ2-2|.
TGTGCCAGCAGTAGAACAGGACCGGACACCGGGGAGCTGTTTTTT
CASSRTGPDTGELFF
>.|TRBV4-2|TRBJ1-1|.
TGTGCCAGCAGCCAAGATCCTTTAAGGCACGATGGTGAAGCTTTCTTT
CASSQDPLRHDGEAFF
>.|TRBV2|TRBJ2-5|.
TGTGCCAGCACGGAAAGGGGGAATAGGTTTGGGACCCAGTACTTC
CASTERGNRFGTQYF
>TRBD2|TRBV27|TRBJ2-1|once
TGTGCCAGCAGTTTCAGCCGGGGCGGGGGGCTTTCTGAGCAGTTCTTC
CASSFSRGGGLSEQFF
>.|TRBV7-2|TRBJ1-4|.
TGTGCCAGCAGCGAAACGGGGCAGGGCCTTGAAAAACTGTTTTTT
CASSETGQGLEKLFF
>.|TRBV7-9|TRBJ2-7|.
TGTGCCAGCAGCTCTGACAGCATCTACGAGCAGTACTTC
CASSSDSIYEQYF